This record covers a single T cell receptor (beta chain). It lacks a known antigen. It has no much larger one-base neighbor in the sample; base qualities were not kept. This specimen comes from a study of cytomegalovirus exposure and HLA in healthy donors (dated by TCRdb to 2016 to 2017). Some background on the complete study: An earlier analysis of some 600 of the donors reported approximately 300 Gb of sequence data and 95 million to 120 million unique TCR beta sequences obtained from around 170 million T cells. Every discovery cohort repertoire had been produced on one sequencing platform. Rather than using new phenotypic data, the later analysis identified candidate immune exposures from TCR beta sequences and from how often those sequences occurred across donors. Because of strong linkage in the cohort, roughly five DR-DQ haplotypes were treated as single units for association and clustering. The study used immunosequencing to profile the T cell repertoires of around 600 subjects and linked those repertoires to cytomegalovirus serostatus. On average, over 200,000 unique TCR beta nucleotide sequences were sequenced per donor among 300 to 500 genotyped donors of the cohort, with roughly 18% of those sequences being non-productive. An earlier analysis of about 600 of the donors used high-throughput TCR beta sequencing to judge whether each TCR beta V gene segment behaved as functional or pseudogenic. Genome-wide SNP genotypes for about 65% of the 666 donors were used in a later genetic analysis, which treated that subset as a discovery cohort. The study aimed to test whether cataloging public T cell receptors could reveal signatures of past pathogen exposure. In addition to the first cohort of around 670 subjects, a separate validation cohort of some 120 different subjects was used. High-throughput TCR immunosequencing, statistical association of individual TCRs with disease status, and machine learning were combined to predict cytomegalovirus infection status. Donor age, sex, ethnicity and CMV serostatus were collected together with the repertoire data. In a later analysis, previously published TCR beta repertoires from 666 donors were re-analyzed and high-resolution HLA genotyping was added so that TCR occurrence patterns could be studied. The number of donors typed differed by locus, with roughly 629-640 for A, B, C, DRB1 and DQB1, more than 500 for DQA1, 600 to 610 for DPA1, and over 400 for DPB1. HLA typing covered class I and class II loci at four-digit resolution. Of the roughly 400 genotyped donors, over 65% fell in the genetic ancestry cluster associated with self-reported Caucasian donors. An early release that covered fewer than 800 HLA-typed donors contained approximately 300 gigabases of sequencing data and tens of millions of unique TCR sequences.

Points the paper makes about the study in general: A later analysis found that most CMV-associated TCR beta chains appeared HLA-restricted, with HLA associations seemingly driven largely by CMV exposure. Presence/absence analyses assumed roughly uniform sequencing depth across donors, an assumption that may not hold. A cluster of highly shared sequence variants was judged likely to represent a technical artifact of the sequencing pipeline. Some IMGT-functional V segments, including TRBV6-2 and TRBV6-3, could not be told apart with the 87-base-pair reads, so those segments were excluded. In a later analysis, some 18,000 TCR beta sequences were associated with specific HLA alleles at a false discovery rate of 0.05. The study listed approximately 150 TCR beta chains as associated with cytomegalovirus. A later analysis found that HLA-associated TCR beta chains were more clonally expanded and had lower generation probabilities than equally common non-associated chains. Correlated functional status among segregating V segments might reflect linkage disequilibrium, but an unknown experimental factor could not be ruled out. It was suggested by the authors that the approach could potentially be generalized to other disease states and immunological phenotypes. Immune exposure information for the cohort was limited to CMV serostatus. Because some donors lacked HLA typing at each locus, the association tests relied only on the typed subset. The classifier was reported to diagnose cytomegalovirus status with high specificity and sensitivity in both the original and validation cohorts. In a later genetic analysis, fewer N-insertions in productive TCRs were reported among donors in an Asian-associated ancestry cluster than the roughly 640-donor mean. When HLA alleles, especially DR and DQ, strongly co-occurred, attributing TCR associations to individual alleles was difficult. A later genetic analysis associated a missense DCLRE1C variant with V-gene and J-gene trimming of TCR beta chains, and an independent cohort replicated the association. In a later analysis, several top co-occurrence clusters were reported to appear linked to parvovirus B19, influenza, CMV and Epstein-Barr virus. Most TCR sequences were observed very rarely across donors, whereas some public TCRs were present in many individuals. A further reported finding was that TCR beta sequences accurately predicted the HLA-A and HLA-B alleles for most subjects in the first cohort. In an earlier analysis of a few hundred of the donors, most TCR beta V segments were observed in productive rearrangements about 90% or about 30% of the time, broadly matching IMGT annotations. In this cohort, only TCR beta chains were sequenced, and detectable features were limited by the absence of alpha or paired-chain data. A few of the identified cytomegalovirus-associated TCR beta chains were confirmed in vitro to be specific for cytomegalovirus antigens. The earlier analysis of nearly 600 of the donors excluded over 15 rarely observed V segments, including chromosome 9 orphons, because counts were too low. In a later analysis, the rate of TCR association differed among HLA loci, with DRB1 alleles having the most associated TCRs and HLA-C alleles having the fewest.

Reading from cysteine to phenylalanine, the CDR3 counts 19 amino acids. Only the CDR3 part of the read is kept: 57 bases, read in frame from the first base. V lost 1 base and J lost 6 bases, and the count of bases not matched to a germline gene is 17. In the germline V gene, CDR1 corresponds to SGHTA and CDR2 to FQGNSA. The method behind the library was the immunoSEQ multiplex PCR assay. For the multiplex PCR, a mixture combining 60 forward primers for TCR Vbeta segments and 13 reverse primers for TCR Jbeta segments was used. Amplification of the CDR3 region of rearranged TCR beta genes was performed with a multiplex PCR assay on genomic DNA. The Illumina HiSeq System was used to sequence the amplified TCR beta libraries as 87-base-pair reads. Under the source paper's analysis protocol: A later analysis tallied 75 million to 95 million unique TCR beta chains across the roughly 610 repertoires, and around 12 million of those chains were shared by two or more donors. A nearest-neighbor algorithm error-corrected the raw reads and collapsed the reads into unique sequences, merging closely related sequences to remove PCR and sequencing errors. V, D and J gene segments were assigned by aligning CDR3 sequences to IMGT reference sequences. Each retained sequence needed at least a six-nucleotide match to both a V gene segment and a J gene segment. Rearrangements were called productive when the CDR3 lacked stop codons and stayed in frame with V and J; all others were non-productive. CDR3 was defined by IMGT convention, running from the second conserved V-encoded cysteine to the conserved J-encoded phenylalanine. The earlier analysis of about 590 of the donors excluded sequences that lacked an unambiguous match to a single V gene segment. In an earlier analysis of a few hundred of the donors, V segments were called functional above 56.7% productive rearrangements and were called segregating when the between-donor standard deviation exceeded 5%. A statistical classification framework was developed to diagnose cytomegalovirus status using the catalog of TCR beta chain sequences. V and J gene assignment, in a later analysis, came from comparing TCR nucleotide sequences with IMGT/GENE-DB human TR gene sequences. In a later analysis, CDR3 sequences and most-parsimonious VDJ recombination scenarios were assigned using the TCRdist pipeline. A later analysis defined each TCR beta chain by its CDR3 amino acid sequence plus V-gene family, and excluded reads lacking a unique V-gene family. In a later analysis, fewer than 650 highly shared, low-generation-probability nucleotide sequences were removed to address suspected cross-contamination and a sequencing artifact. In a later analysis, a clonal expansion index for each public chain was calculated from normalized within-repertoire ranks of inferred template counts. A later analysis computed generation probabilities with a VDJ recombination model fitted to out-of-frame rearrangements, and checked the results against IGoR. In a later analysis, hypergeometric tests were used to score TCR-TCR, TCR-HLA and TCR-CMV co-occurrence, with a repertoire-size bias correction applied to TCR pairs. A later analysis estimated false discovery rates by permuting HLA or CMV assignments 20 times. In a later analysis, co-occurring TCRs were grouped using DBSCAN, and TCRdist sequence similarity was added for clustering within HLA-allele-positive subsets. For co-occurrence clustering, repertoires with fewer than 30,000 or more than 120,000 public chains were excluded, along with roughly five repertoires with anomalous nucleotide sharing. TCRdb's version of the immuneACCESS table is confined to in-frame rearrangements and falls short of the full clone set. An unresolved V gene accounts for under half of the shortfall where checked; the remainder is of unknown origin. D and trimming were read from the DNA, whereas the V and J calls and clone size are those reported in that table. A total of about 130,000 clones appear in this sample, under 85% of them only once. Roughly 1.7% of the sample is in the top ten clones.

In total, 630 or so healthy bone marrow donors made up the cohort. All cohort members were sampled while nominally healthy, although unrecorded immune exposures were likely present. The donor tested CMV seronegative and was one of the 352 seronegative cohort members. Each donor provided a peripheral blood sample, and peripheral blood mononuclear cells were used for TCR beta sequencing. The Qiagen DNeasy Blood Extraction Kit was used to extract genomic DNA from the blood cell samples. The rearranged chain carries TRBV7-2 and TRBJ1-1, and 10 bases in between align with TRBD1. This sequence originates from a boy between 10 and 17 years old in good health and CMV-seronegative. The sequencing sample was made of PBMCs. The CDR3: CASSLGYLGTGDIFAEAFF. The sequenced DNA: TGTGCCAGCAGCTTAGGATATCTCGGGACAGGGGACATTTTCGCTGAAGCTTTCTTT.